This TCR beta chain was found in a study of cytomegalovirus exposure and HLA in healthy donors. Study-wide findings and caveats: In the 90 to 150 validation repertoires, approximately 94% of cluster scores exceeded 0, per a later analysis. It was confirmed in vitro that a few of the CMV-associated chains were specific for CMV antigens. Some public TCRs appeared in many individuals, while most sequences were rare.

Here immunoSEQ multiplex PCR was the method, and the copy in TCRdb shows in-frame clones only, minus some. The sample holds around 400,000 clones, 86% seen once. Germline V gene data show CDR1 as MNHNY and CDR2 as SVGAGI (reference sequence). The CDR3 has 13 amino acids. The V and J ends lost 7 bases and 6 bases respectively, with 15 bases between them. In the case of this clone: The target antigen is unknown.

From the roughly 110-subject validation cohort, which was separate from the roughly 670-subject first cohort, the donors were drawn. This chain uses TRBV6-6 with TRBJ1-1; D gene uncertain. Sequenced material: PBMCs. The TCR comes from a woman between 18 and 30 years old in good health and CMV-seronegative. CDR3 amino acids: CASTLGDAAEAFF. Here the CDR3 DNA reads TGTGCCAGCACACTGGGCGACGCAGCTGAAGCTTTCTTT.